This T cell receptor beta chain was sequenced for a study of long-term antiretroviral therapy in people with HIV. General study findings and limits: Repertoires from HIV showed CDR3 length ranges narrower than those of controls. Dominating the repertoire at all time points were the clones that expanded before ART. Blood specimens, gathered between 2004 and 2017, were possibly obtained under older ART regimens.

The assay, immunoSEQ v3.0, was run at survey level. Sequencing was designed to cover roughly 40,000-50,000 T-cell genomes in each sample. The data were produced by immunoSEQ multiplex PCR, yet TCRdb's version contains in-frame clones alone and is incomplete. The sample holds under 45,000 clones, roughly four fifths seen once. Trimming cost V 0 bases and J 7 bases, with 9 bases left between them. This CDR3 region has 13 residues. Germline CDR1 reads MDHEN; CDR2 reads SYDVKM. In the case of this clone: Its antigen is undetermined.

This specimen was unsorted PBMCs, taken 1 year after starting antiretroviral therapy. The sequence was collected from a young man with HIV. The V and J genes are TRBV28 and TRBJ1-1; D not resolved. As DNA, the CDR3 is TGTGCCAGCAGTTTATGGGGAACAGATGAAGCTTTCTTT. This gives the protein CASSLWGTDEAFF.